The following is a TCR beta chain sequence with its context. The antigen remains unidentified. Germline V gene data show CDR1 as KGHSH and CDR2 as LQKENI. The CDR3 sequence is 16 residues long. Losses at the gene ends were 5 bases for V and 0 bases for J; bases not matched to a gene: 6. The sample is drawn from a study of cytomegalovirus exposure and HLA in healthy donors. On the study more broadly: From HLA-typed donors, an early data release held 70 million to 95 million unique TCRs.

The PCR employed 60 Vbeta primers together with 13 Jbeta primers. Sequencing was performed with immunoSEQ multiplex PCR; in TCRdb, only in-frame clones are kept and a portion is missing. The profile shows some 91,000 clones, under 80% of them singletons. Findings of the study overall: The classifier reportedly diagnosed cytomegalovirus status with high specificity and sensitivity. Accurate predictions that matched the HLA-A and HLA-B alleles of most subjects were reportedly made from TCR beta sequences.

The chain recombines TRBV18 with TRBJ1-3, with 8 bases identical to TRBD1. Sequenced sample: PBMCs. This receptor was obtained from a man aged 35-49 years in good health and CMV-seropositive. Here the CDR3 DNA reads TGTGCCAGCTCAACGAACGGACAGGGCTCTGGAAACACCATATATTTT. Its protein is CASSTNGQGSGNTIYF.